This T cell receptor beta chain was identified during a study of CD8 T cells in Susac syndrome. An amount of RNA that ranged from roughly 0.45 to 1 ug was reverse transcribed with random hexamers. Amplification of TCR beta CDR3 was carried out by immunoSEQ multiplex PCR, which covered 54 Vbeta and 13 Jbeta segments. TCRdb passed the immunoSEQ multiplex PCR reads through MiXCR, listing each CDR3 protein once. The profile shows under 200,000 distinct CDR3 sequences, more than 85% of them singletons. V lost 5 bases to trimming and J lost 8 bases; unmatched junction nucleotides: 5. This CDR3 spans 13 amino acids. The germline CDR1 and CDR2 sequences are LGHDT and YNNKEL (reference sequence).

The chain is built from TRBV3-1 and TRBJ1-2, with 10 bases that match TRBD1. Material for sequencing was CD4+ T cells from PBMCs. The sequence was collected from a human donor with Susac syndrome. Here the CDR3 DNA reads TGTGCCAGCAGCGACCGGGACAGGGGCGGCTACACCTTC. This sequence encodes CASSDRDRGGYTF.